These T cell receptor beta chains were read from a single sample in a study of cytomegalovirus exposure and HLA in healthy donors. Method: immunoSEQ multiplex PCR; TCRdb's copy keeps in-frame clones and lacks some. The data contain approximately 80,000 clones, 93% of them singletons. The material sequenced was PBMCs. The receptors were sampled from a woman in her 30s in good health and CMV-seronegative. Each CDR3 is given with its conserved first and last residue. D genes are given only for firm matches. The size of a clone is reported for some rows only, either as once, few or many, or as a class for expanded clones.

CDR3 protein	CDR3 DNA	V gene	J gene	D gene	clone size
CASSSLAGSYNEQFF	TGTGCCAGCAGCTCACTAGCGGGGAGCTACAATGAGCAGTTCTTC	TRBV7-7	TRBJ2-1	TRBD2	-
CASSVSSGQDFSGANVLTF	TGTGCCAGCAGCGTTTCATCAGGACAGGATTTCTCTGGGGCCAACGTCCTGACTTTC	TRBV9	TRBJ2-6	TRBD1	-
CASSDRLAYSGANVLTF	TGTGCCAGCTCAGACCGGCTAGCCTACTCTGGGGCCAACGTCCTGACTTTC	TRBV18	TRBJ2-6	-	-
CASSLGGSGEKLFF	TGCGCCAGCAGCTTGGGGGGCTCGGGCGAAAAACTGTTTTTT	TRBV5-1	TRBJ1-4	-	once
CASSFRTEGTTNTGELFF	TGTGCCAGCAGCTTTAGGACAGAGGGGACTACCAACACCGGGGAGCTGTTTTTT	TRBV7-3	TRBJ2-2	-	-
CASIRDGGDTEAFF	TGTGCCAGCATTCGAGATGGGGGGGACACTGAAGCTTTCTTT	TRBV2	TRBJ1-1	-	-
CASSIRAGVWETQYF	TGTGCCAGTAGTATAAGAGCGGGAGTATGGGAGACCCAGTACTTC	TRBV19	TRBJ2-5	TRBD2	-
CASSKSTNSPLHF	TGTGCCAGTAGTAAGAGTACGAATTCACCCCTCCACTTT	TRBV19	TRBJ1-6	-	once
CASSVDSQETQYF	TGTGCCAGCAGCGTAGACAGCCAAGAGACCCAGTACTTC	TRBV9	TRBJ2-5	-	-
CASSLLGDRAVEQYF	TGTGCCAGCAGCTTGTTGGGTGACAGGGCGGTCGAGCAGTACTTC	TRBV11-2	TRBJ2-7	TRBD1	-
CASSSTFTDTQYF	TGTGCCAGCAGCTCGACATTCACAGATACGCAGTATTTT	TRBV5-6	TRBJ2-3	-	-
CASSLGLALGEQYF	TGTGCCAGCAGCTTAGGACTAGCTTTGGGCGAGCAGTACTTC	TRBV7-2	TRBJ2-7	TRBD2	-
CASSQARTQYF	TGTGCCAGCAGCCAAGCCAGGACGCAGTATTTT	TRBV14	TRBJ2-3	-	-
CASSLVSGSNSPLHF	TGTGCCAGCAGCTTAGTTTCAGGGTCAAATTCACCCCTCCACTTT	TRBV7-9	TRBJ1-6	-	-
CASSLAVLGTGELFF	TGTGCCAGCAGCTTAGCTGTCCTAGGCACCGGGGAGCTGTTTTTT	TRBV11-2	TRBJ2-2	-	-
CASSPDRANTEAFF	TGCGCCAGCAGCCCCGACAGGGCGAACACTGAAGCTTTCTTT	TRBV5-1	TRBJ1-1	TRBD1	-
CASSPTLSQGPLNEQFF	TGTGCCAGCAGCCCGACCCTCAGCCAGGGGCCACTCAATGAGCAGTTCTTC	TRBV7-9	TRBJ2-1	-	-
CASSPRLAGGGNEQFF	TGTGCCAGCAGCCCTCGACTAGCGGGAGGAGGCAATGAGCAGTTCTTC	TRBV5-4	TRBJ2-1	TRBD2	-
CASKPDRGRETQYF	TGTGCCAGCAAGCCGGACAGGGGAAGAGAGACCCAGTACTTC	TRBV6-5	TRBJ2-5	TRBD1	once
CASSSAGGPANEQFF	TGTGCCAGCAGCTCAGCGGGAGGGCCGGCCAATGAGCAGTTCTTC	TRBV7-3	TRBJ2-1	TRBD2	-
CASSLGSSTGYYGYTF	TGTGCCAGCAGCTTAGGCTCCTCTACAGGGTACTATGGCTACACCTTC	TRBV7-2	TRBJ1-2	-	-
CASSPRGGNGNTIYF	TGCGCCAGCAGCCCGAGGGGGGGCAATGGAAACACCATATATTTT	TRBV5-1	TRBJ1-3	-	-
CASKIRWTGVATNEKLFF	TGTGCCAGCAAAATCCGGTGGACAGGGGTTGCAACTAATGAAAAACTGTTTTTT	TRBV27	TRBJ1-4	TRBD1	-
CAWSRDRIEAFF	TGTGCCTGGAGTAGAGACAGGATTGAAGCTTTCTTT	TRBV30	TRBJ1-1	-	once
CATSREPQGNYGYTF	TGTGCCACCAGCAGAGAACCCCAGGGGAACTATGGCTACACCTTC	TRBV15	TRBJ1-2	-	-